One T cell receptor (beta chain) is described in this entry. Antigen specificity is unknown. Using immunoSEQ multiplex PCR, the repertoire was profiled, and TCRdb retains in-frame clones only, with some absent. In the table there are tens of thousands of clones, over 70% of which are singletons. These data belong to a study of T cells in localized non-small cell lung cancer. Study results and caveats: Tumor samples were not multi-region, leaving intratumor heterogeneity unexcluded. Highest T cell clonality was seen in uninvolved adjacent lung, surpassing that measured in tumor. A median of about 58 of the top 100 tumor clones appeared in adjacent lung, which was paired and uninvolved.

This CDR3 comprises 15 residues. CDR1 is SGHTA, CDR2 FQGTGA, per germline. V shed 5 bases and J shed 1 base, with 14 bases lying between them. V is TRBV7-3 and J is TRBJ1-1, with a tentative D call TRBD1 (6 bases). Specimen: peripheral blood mononuclear cells, collected before any cancer treatment. The origin of this receptor is a man between 40 and 69 years old with stage III lung adenocarcinoma. The DNA for the CDR3 is TGTGCCAGCAGCCAACAGGGAGGAAGGAACACTGAAGCTTTCTTT. This codes for CASSQQGGRNTEAFF.